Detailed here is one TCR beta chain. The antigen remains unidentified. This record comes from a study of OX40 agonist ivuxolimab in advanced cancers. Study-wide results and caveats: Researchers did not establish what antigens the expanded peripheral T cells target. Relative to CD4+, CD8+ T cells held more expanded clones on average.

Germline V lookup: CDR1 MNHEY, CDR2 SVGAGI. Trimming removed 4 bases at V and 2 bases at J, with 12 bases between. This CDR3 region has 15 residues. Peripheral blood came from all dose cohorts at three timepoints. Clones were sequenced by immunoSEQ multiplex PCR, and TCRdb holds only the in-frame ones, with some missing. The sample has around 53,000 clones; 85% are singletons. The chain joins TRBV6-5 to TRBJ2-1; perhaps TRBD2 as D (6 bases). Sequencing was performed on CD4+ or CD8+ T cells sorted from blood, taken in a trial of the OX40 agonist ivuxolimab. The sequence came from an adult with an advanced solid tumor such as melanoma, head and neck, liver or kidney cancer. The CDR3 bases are TGTGCCAGCAGTTCGGAGGGGAACCCCTACAATGAGCAGTTCTTC. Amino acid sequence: CASSSEGNPYNEQFF.